A selection of T cell receptor beta chains follows, all from one sample in a study of T cell responses to AZD1222 COVID-19 vaccine. The table came from immunoSEQ multiplex PCR; TCRdb's copy has only in-frame clones and leaves some out. The data contain about 76,000 clones, about 83% of them singletons. Sequenced here: peripheral blood, sampled 28 days after the second dose of the MenACWY control vaccine. These receptors were obtained from an adult who received the MenACWY meningococcal vaccine as a control. The CDR3 runs from the conserved cysteine through the conserved F or W. D genes are given only for firm matches. Size tells how often a clone was seen (once, few, many) or the class of an expanded clone, and some rows leave it out.

j_gene	v_gene	abundance	d_gene	CDR3aa	CDR3nt
TRBJ1-2	TRBV5-4	NA	TRBD1	CASSLSGGGLDYGYTF	TGTGCCAGCAGCTTGTCAGGGGGCGGATTAGACTATGGCTACACCTTC
TRBJ1-2	TRBV4-1	NA	TRBD1	CASSQGQGGDGYTF	TGCGCCAGCAGCCAAGGACAGGGTGGAGACGGCTACACCTTC
TRBJ1-2	TRBV6-5	NA	NA	CASSYAWGSDYGYTF	TGTGCCAGCAGTTACGCTTGGGGGTCGGACTATGGCTACACCTTC
TRBJ1-6	TRBV28	NA	NA	CASTLEGRVGSPLHF	TGTGCCAGCACCCTAGAGGGCAGGGTGGGTTCACCCCTCCACTTT
TRBJ2-7	TRBV5-5	NA	TRBD1	CASSLLLQGAAYEQYF	TGTGCCAGCAGCTTGCTTCTACAGGGGGCAGCCTACGAGCAGTACTTC
TRBJ2-2	TRBV5-4	NA	NA	CASSPGLLPNTGELFF	TGTGCCAGCAGCCCGGGACTCCTGCCGAACACCGGGGAGCTGTTTTTT
TRBJ2-7	TRBV28	NA	NA	CASFTNSYEQYF	TGTGCCAGCTTTACCAACTCCTACGAGCAGTACTTC
TRBJ1-4	TRBV19	NA	NA	CASSIQGTENEKLFF	TGTGCCAGTAGTATTCAGGGGACCGAAAATGAAAAACTGTTTTTT
TRBJ2-1	TRBV6-5	few	NA	CASSSVGSEQFF	TGTGCCAGCAGTTCTGTCGGAAGTGAGCAGTTCTTC
TRBJ1-6	TRBV6-1	NA	NA	CASSEPPTGLNNSPLHF	TGTGCCAGCAGCGAACCTCCGACAGGCCTAAATAATTCACCCCTCCACTTT
TRBJ1-3	TRBV30	NA	NA	CAWSVYGKSSGNTIYF	TGTGCCTGGAGTGTATACGGCAAATCCTCTGGAAACACCATATATTTT
TRBJ1-3	TRBV4-1	few	NA	CASSIGVDGNTIYF	TGCGCCAGCAGCATCGGGGTGGATGGAAACACCATATATTTT
TRBJ2-7	TRBV5-1	many	NA	CASSSQGSEQYF	TGCGCCAGCAGCTCACAGGGATCCGAGCAGTACTTC
TRBJ1-4	TRBV6-1	NA	TRBD1	CASSDQGGNEKLFF	TGTGCCAGCAGTGATCAGGGGGGTAATGAAAAACTGTTTTTT
TRBJ1-1	TRBV2	once	NA	CASRNGPEAFF	TGTGCCAGCAGAAACGGACCTGAAGCTTTCTTT
TRBJ2-7	TRBV10-2	NA	TRBD2	CASSSGRDFEQYF	TGCGCCAGCTCCAGCGGGAGGGACTTCGAGCAGTACTTC
TRBJ1-3	TRBV30	NA	NA	CAWRQGPSGNTIYF	TGTGCCTGGAGGCAGGGGCCCTCTGGAAACACCATATATTTT
TRBJ2-7	TRBV5-1	NA	NA	CASSLEGGYYEQYF	TGCGCCAGCAGCTTGGAAGGCGGTTACTACGAGCAGTACTTC
TRBJ2-1	TRBV6-5	NA	NA	CASSLGIGNEQFF	TGTGCCAGCAGTCTAGGGATCGGCAATGAGCAGTTCTTC
TRBJ2-7	TRBV13	NA	TRBD2	CASSLGTSGAYEQYF	TGTGCCAGCAGCCTCGGGACTAGCGGTGCCTACGAGCAGTACTTC
TRBJ1-3	TRBV2	NA	TRBD1	CASRRQGVAGNTIYF	TGTGCCAGCAGACGACAGGGGGTAGCTGGAAACACCATATATTTT
TRBJ1-6	TRBV30	NA	NA	CAWSSKTDSPLHF	TGTGCCTGGAGCTCGAAAACCGATTCACCCCTCCACTTT
TRBJ2-7	TRBV29-1	NA	TRBD2	CSVLGGRAKAEQYF	TGCAGCGTCTTGGGGGGGAGGGCCAAAGCCGAGCAGTACTTC
TRBJ2-2	TRBV19	few	NA	CASRSGPSTGELFF	TGTGCCAGTAGGTCCGGCCCAAGCACCGGGGAGCTGTTTTTT
TRBJ2-3	TRBV5-1	NA	NA	CASRSDSTDTQYF	TGCGCCAGCAGATCCGACTCTACAGATACGCAGTATTTT
TRBJ1-1	TRBV7-9	NA	NA	CASSWGGTNTEAFF	TGTGCCAGCAGCTGGGGAGGAACGAACACTGAAGCTTTCTTT
TRBJ2-5	TRBV11-2	NA	TRBD2	CASSPSLGLAGVGQETQYF	TGTGCCAGCAGCCCTAGCCTGGGACTAGCGGGAGTAGGCCAAGAGACCCAGTACTTC
TRBJ2-7	TRBV4-1	NA	NA	CASSQDALTYEQYF	TGCGCCAGCAGCCAAGATGCACTCACCTACGAGCAGTACTTC
TRBJ1-1	TRBV6-5	few	NA	CASSPKGGDTEAFF	TGTGCCAGCAGTCCCAAGGGTGGGGACACTGAAGCTTTCTTT
TRBJ1-5	TRBV5-4	few	NA	CASSFLPGEPQHF	TGTGCCAGCAGCTTCCTTCCAGGTGAGCCCCAGCATTTT
TRBJ1-2	TRBV7-2	NA	NA	CASSLAVGDYGYTF	TGTGCCAGCAGCTTAGCGGTGGGCGACTATGGCTACACCTTC
TRBJ1-1	TRBV12-3/TRBV12-4	few	NA	CASSLAPGAEAFF	TGTGCCAGCAGTTTGGCCCCTGGGGCTGAAGCTTTCTTT
TRBJ2-1	TRBV9	once	NA	CASSADSYNEQFF	TGTGCCAGCAGCGCGGACAGCTACAATGAGCAGTTCTTC
TRBJ2-2	TRBV7-7	NA	NA	CASSLASGAGELFF	TGTGCTAGCAGCTTAGCGTCCGGGGCCGGGGAGCTGTTTTTT
TRBJ2-7	TRBV30	NA	TRBD2	CAWTFSGVPYEQYF	TGTGCCTGGACCTTTAGCGGGGTTCCCTACGAGCAGTACTTC
TRBJ1-1	TRBV5-1	NA	NA	CASSLGTGSREAFF	TGCGCCAGCAGCTTGGGTACAGGGTCTCGCGAAGCTTTCTTT
TRBJ2-5	TRBV24-1	once	NA	CATRGPERQETQYF	TGTGCCACCCGGGGGCCCGAACGACAAGAGACCCAGTACTTC
TRBJ1-1	TRBV28	few	NA	CASSPSLTEAFF	TGTGCCAGCAGCCCGAGTTTGACTGAAGCTTTCTTT
TRBJ2-3	TRBV28	NA	NA	CASIDLKRSTDTQYF	TGTGCCAGCATTGACTTAAAGCGGAGCACAGATACGCAGTATTTT
TRBJ1-5	TRBV12-3/TRBV12-4	once	NA	CASSLNGNQPQHF	TGTGCCAGCAGTTTAAACGGCAATCAGCCCCAGCATTTT
TRBJ2-7	TRBV10-3	once	NA	CAISAGPSYEQYF	TGTGCCATCAGCGCCGGGCCCTCCTACGAGCAGTACTTC
TRBJ1-4	TRBV5-5	NA	NA	CASSPSSEKLFF	TGTGCCAGCAGCCCTTCTAGTGAAAAACTGTTTTTT
TRBJ1-2	TRBV4-1	NA	NA	CASSGAYYGYTF	TGCGCCAGCAGCGGGGCGTACTATGGCTACACCTTC
TRBJ2-3	TRBV18	NA	TRBD2	CASSSLAGGPSPDTQYF	TGTGCCAGCTCATCATTAGCGGGGGGGCCGTCCCCAGATACGCAGTATTTT
TRBJ2-3	TRBV15	NA	TRBD2	CATAPDMGGGTDTQYF	TGTGCCACCGCCCCCGATATGGGGGGGGGCACAGATACGCAGTATTTT
TRBJ2-6	TRBV19	NA	NA	CASSIGRSSGANVLTF	TGTGCCAGTAGTATAGGACGAAGCTCTGGGGCCAACGTCCTGACTTTC
TRBJ1-2	TRBV3-1/TRBV3-2	NA	NA	CASSQDPGRGYTF	TGTGCCAGCAGCCAAGATCCCGGCCGTGGCTACACCTTC
TRBJ2-5	TRBV3-1/TRBV3-2	NA	NA	CASSLGLFQETQYF	TGTGCCAGCAGCCTCGGACTCTTCCAAGAGACCCAGTACTTC
TRBJ2-2	TRBV7-6	NA	TRBD2	CASSLSAGAPGELFF	TGTGCCAGCAGCTTGTCGGCGGGAGCGCCAGGGGAGCTGTTTTTT
TRBJ2-7	TRBV6-1	NA	NA	CASSEVQGLYEQYF	TGTGCCAGCAGTGAAGTACAGGGTCTTTACGAGCAGTACTTC
TRBJ1-3	TRBV9	NA	TRBD1	CASSVSGGGNTIYF	TGTGCCAGCAGCGTCTCAGGGGGCGGAAACACCATATATTTT
TRBJ1-5	TRBV4-1	NA	TRBD1	CASSLGTGQQPQHF	TGCGCCAGCAGCCTAGGGACAGGGCAACAGCCCCAGCATTTT
TRBJ1-1	TRBV10-3	few	NA	CAINDRRMNTEAFF	TGTGCCATCAATGACAGGAGGATGAACACTGAAGCTTTCTTT
TRBJ1-2	TRBV23-1	NA	NA	CASSQKGGDYGYTF	TGCGCCAGCAGTCAAAAGGGGGGTGACTATGGCTACACCTTC
TRBJ2-1	TRBV3-1/TRBV3-2	NA	TRBD2	CASSQDLVIAGGPMGEQFF	TGTGCCAGCAGCCAAGATCTTGTGATAGCGGGAGGGCCGATGGGTGAGCAGTTCTTC
TRBJ2-1	TRBV7-9	NA	NA	CASSLGNEQFF	TGTGCCAGCAGCTTAGGCAATGAGCAGTTCTTC
TRBJ1-6	TRBV15	NA	TRBD1	CATSREGQGNSPLHF	TGTGCCACCAGCAGAGAGGGACAGGGTAATTCACCCCTCCACTTT
TRBJ1-1	TRBV30	NA	NA	CAWSVGANTEAFF	TGTGCCTGGAGTGTGGGGGCTAACACTGAAGCTTTCTTT
TRBJ1-2	TRBV5-4	few	NA	CASSLETGGRGYGYTF	TGTGCCAGCAGCTTGGAGACAGGAGGTCGAGGCTATGGCTACACCTTC
TRBJ2-7	TRBV14	NA	NA	CASSPGFSYEQYF	TGTGCCAGCAGCCCTGGATTTTCCTACGAGCAGTACTTC